This passage covers 22 T cell receptor beta chains from one sample sequenced in a study of cytomegalovirus exposure and HLA in healthy donors. PCR amplification relied on 60 Vbeta primers (plus 13 Jbeta primers). The method was immunoSEQ multiplex PCR; TCRdb's version includes in-frame clones alone and lacks a portion of them. This table has roughly 100,000 clones, 60% to 85% appearing once. The sample taken for sequencing was PBMCs. The receptors stem from a woman aged 40-49 years in good health and CMV-seropositive.

This clone was detected only once. The chain is built from TRBV5-5 and TRBJ1-1; the D gene is possibly TRBD1 (6 bases). Germline V gene lookup returns CDR1 SGHKS and CDR2 YYEKEE (reference sequence). The V gene lost 0 bases and the J gene lost 10 bases, with 13 bases spanning the gap. The CDR3 covers 13 residues. CDR3 coding DNA: TGTGCCAGCAGCTTGGGAGGGGGGGGTCTAGCTTTCTTT. Protein product: CASSLGGGGLAFF.

The genes are TRBV15 and TRBJ2-7; a weak D match, TRBD2 (5 bases). Trimming stripped 1 base from V and 5 bases from J, with 12 bases between. The CDR3 runs 14 residues. Per germline, CDR1 LNHNV and CDR2 YYDKDF (reference sequence). In nucleotides, the CDR3 is TGTGCCACCAGCAGAGGAGGGAATAACAACGAGCAGTACTTC. It translates to CATSRGGNNNEQYF.

The chain employs TRBV7-9 and TRBJ2-7; 7 positions match TRBD1. V dropped 5 bases and J dropped 2; count of bases not matched to a gene: 18. The CDR3 has 18 amino acids. CDR1 SEHNR and CDR2 FQNEAQ come from the germline V gene (reference sequence). The CDR3 sequence is CASSRKGQVAQGTYEQYF. CDR3 DNA: TGTGCCAGCAGCCGAAAAGGACAGGTTGCCCAGGGAACCTACGAGCAGTACTTC.

The J gene is TRBJ2-7, the V gene TRBV4-3; TRBD1 matches at 8 bases. This CDR3 region has 15 residues. The V gene end was trimmed by 4 bases and the J gene end by 3 bases; junction bases not matched to a gene: 8. Germline assignment: CDR1 LGHNA and CDR2 YSLEER. CDR3 region: CASSPGQGISYEQYF. In DNA form, the CDR3 reads TGCGCCAGCAGCCCCGGACAGGGAATAAGCTACGAGCAGTACTTC.

The chain has TRBV15 and TRBJ2-7; D unclear. The V end was cut by 4 bases, the J end by 2 bases, with 12 bases between. Germline V CDR1 and CDR2: LNHNV, YYDKDF (reference sequence). This CDR3 spans 14 amino acids. As DNA, the CDR3 is TGTGCCACCAGCAAGAGTGCCCCGACCTACGAGCAGTACTTC. Protein: CATSKSAPTYEQYF.

The chain couples TRBV7-2 to TRBJ2-7; possible D gene TRBD2, 6 bases. The CDR3 spans 14 residues. V lost 8 bases to trimming and J lost 4 bases, with 18 bases between them. Germline V gene lookup returns CDR1 SGHTA and CDR2 FQGNSA. The DNA for the CDR3 is TGTGCCAGCCGACATGGAGGGGATCTTTACGAGCAGTACTTC. Encoded protein: CASRHGGDLYEQYF.

This clone was picked up one time. V and J are TRBV29-1 and TRBJ2-7; D not resolved. The V end was cut by 7 bases, the J end by 0 bases, with 10 bases between. CDR1 is SQVTM, CDR2 ANQGSEA, per germline. This CDR3 contains 12 residues. DNA for the CDR3: TGCAGCGCCGCGGTTTCCTCCTACGAGCAGTACTTC. This translates into CSAAVSSYEQYF.

The rearrangement joins TRBV5-1 to TRBJ1-2; 7 bases are shared with TRBD1. J was trimmed by 5 bases and V by 2 bases; bases with no gene match: 15. The CDR3 totals 17 residues. Germline V gene data show CDR1 as SGHRS and CDR2 as YFSETQ. The CDR3 bases are TGCGCCAGCAGCTTTGGAGGGACAAGGGGGCTCTCGTATGGCTACACCTTC. Its translation is CASSFGGTRGLSYGYTF. The full variable domain, its missing parts supplied by reference TRBV5-1 and TRBJ1-2, is KAGVTQTPRYLIKTRGQQVTLSCSPISGHRSVSWYQQTPGQGLQFLFEYFSETQRNKGNFPGRFSGRQFSNSRSEMNVSTLELGDSALYLCASSFGGTRGLSYGYTFGSGTRLTVV.

The chain carries TRBV18 and TRBJ2-7; D is perhaps TRBD2 (6 bases). Germline-derived CDR1 and CDR2 are KGHSH and LQKENI. The V and J ends lost 6 bases and 2 bases respectively, with 11 bases between them. The CDR3 loop spans 13 amino acids. DNA for the CDR3: TGTGCCAGCTCCGGGACTTTTCCCTACGAGCAGTACTTC. It is translated as CASSGTFPYEQYF.

The J gene is TRBJ2-1, the V gene TRBV18; a possible D gene is TRBD2 (5 bases). Germline CDR1 is KGHSH and CDR2 is LQKENI. CDR3 size: 15 residues. Trimming cost V 2 bases and J 2 bases, with 10 bases left between them. The CDR3 bases are TGTGCCAGCTCACCAAGTGTGGGAGCCTACAATGAGCAGTTCTTC. This sequence encodes CASSPSVGAYNEQFF.

The chain carries TRBV28 and TRBJ2-5; 7 positions agree with TRBD1. V gave up 7 bases and J gave up 3 bases; unmatched junction bases: 11. Germline lookup yields CDR1 MDHEN and CDR2 SYDVKM. This CDR3 spans 15 amino acids. The CDR3 region has the DNA TGTGCCAGCAAAGTAATAGGGGGCGCGGAAGAGACCCAGTACTTC. It encodes CASKVIGGAEETQYF.

V gene TRBV19 combines with J gene TRBJ1-2; possible D gene TRBD1, 6 bases. CDR3 size: 13 residues. Germline CDR1 and CDR2: LNHDA and SQIVND (reference sequence). V lost 7 bases and J 5 bases, leaving 14 bases between the germline ends. The CDR3: CASNSWDIYGYTF. The DNA of the CDR3 is TGTGCCAGTAACAGCTGGGACATTTATGGCTACACCTTC.

The rearrangement links TRBV6-5 to TRBJ2-7; D unresolved. This CDR3 is built from 13 residues. CDR1 and CDR2 from the germline V gene are MNHEY and SVGAGI. Between the trimmed V and J ends, which lost 7 bases and 1 base, there was a span of 11 bases. CDR3 nucleotide sequence: TGTGCCAGCAACCAACGACAATCCTACGAGCAGTACTTC. Its protein is CASNQRQSYEQYF.

This chain connects TRBV15 to TRBJ2-7; D is perhaps TRBD1 (6 bases). The CDR3 spans 14 residues. Germline CDR1 and CDR2: LNHNV and YYDKDF (reference sequence). The V and J ends lost 5 bases and 7 bases respectively, with 18 bases between them. The CDR3 nucleotides read TGTGCCACCAGCCTTTTGGGGGCGTTCGGGGAGCAGTACTTC. This translates into CATSLLGAFGEQYF. Looking up the rest from reference TRBV15 and TRBJ2-7 gives the full variable domain: DAMVIQNPRYQVTQFGKPVTLSCSQTLNHNVMYWYQQKSSQAPKLLFHYYDKDFNNEADTPDNFQSRRPNTSFCFLDIRSPGLGDTAMYLCATSLLGAFGEQYFGPGTRLTVT.

The CDR3 DNA reads as TGTGCCAGCAGCTCAAGCGGGAGTAAGGCTTACGAGCAGTACTTC. This translates into CASSSSGSKAYEQYF. The rearrangement uses TRBV5-5 and TRBJ2-7; 8 bases agree with TRBD2. Germline V gene lookup returns CDR1 SGHKS and CDR2 YYEKEE (reference sequence). The V gene end was trimmed by 3 bases and the J gene end by 4 bases; junction bases not matched to a gene: 9. The CDR3 covers 15 residues. The variable domain in full, with the rest retrieved from reference TRBV5-5 and TRBJ2-7, is DAGVTQSPTHLIKTRGQQVTLRCSPISGHKSVSWYQQVLGQGPQFIFQYYEKEERGRGNFPDRFSARQFPNYSSELNVNALLLGDSALYLCASSSSGSKAYEQYFGPGTRLTVT.

The chain recombines TRBV4-1 with TRBJ2-7, with 8 nucleotides matching TRBD1. The CDR3 is 13 amino acids. Trimming at V came to 3 bases and at J to 9 bases, leaving 7 bases not matched to a gene. Per germline, CDR1 MGHRA and CDR2 YSYEKL. The CDR3 coding sequence is TGCGCCAGCAGCCAGACAGGGGTGAGTAGGCAGTACTTC. Encoded protein: CASSQTGVSRQYF.

The CDR3, as DNA: TGTGCCAGCAGACTGAGACAGGCCAGGGGGAACACTGAAGCTTTCTTT. This translates into CASRLRQARGNTEAFF. The V gene is TRBV28, the J gene TRBJ1-1; a weak D match, TRBD1 (6 bases). V was shortened by 6 bases and J by 1 base, with 18 bases between the two germline ends. The CDR3 totals 16 residues. The germline V gene encodes CDR1 MDHEN and CDR2 SYDVKM.

The table lists this clone with a few counts. This sequence joins TRBV18 and TRBJ1-5; 7 bases line up with TRBD1. The CDR3 runs 17 residues. V was pared by 4 bases and J by 0 bases, with 9 bases of the junction left unmatched. Germline V gene lookup returns CDR1 KGHSH and CDR2 LQKENI. The CDR3, as DNA: TGTGCCAGCTCACAGCGGAGGGGGCAAATTAGCAATCAGCCCCAGCATTTT. Amino acid sequence: CASSQRRGQISNQPQHF. Full variable domain (remainder filled in from reference TRBV18 and TRBJ1-5): NAGVMQNPRHLVRRRGQEARLRCSPMKGHSHVYWYRQLPEEGLKFMVYLQKENIIDESGMPKERFSAEFPKEGPSILRIQQVVRGDSAAYFCASSQRRGQISNQPQHFGDGTRLSIL.

The rearrangement joins TRBV10-2 to TRBJ1-1; 10 nucleotides line up with TRBD1. Germline trimming cut 10 bases from V and 4 bases from J; bases unmatched to any gene: 6. The CDR3 spans 13 residues. Germline V lookup: CDR1 WSHSY, CDR2 SAAADI. CDR3 DNA: TGCGCCACTCGGACAGGGGGAGGCACTGAAGCTTTCTTT. Translating gives CATRTGGGTEAFF.

V usage is TRBV15 and J usage is TRBJ2-1; no clear D gene. From germline, CDR1 is LNHNV and CDR2 YYDKDF (reference sequence). V was cut by 3 bases and J by 6 bases, with 9 bases left in between. The CDR3 contains 13 residues. The CDR3 loop reads CATSSLAANEQFF. CDR3 sequence (DNA): TGTGCCACCAGCAGCCTGGCGGCCAATGAGCAGTTCTTC.

The V and J genes are TRBV7-8 and TRBJ2-1; 10 bases map to TRBD1. The V gene's germline CDR1 is SGHVS and CDR2 FQNEAQ. This CDR3 is 15 amino acids long. The junction had 8 bases not matched to a gene; V was cut back by 4 bases and J by 8 bases. The CDR3 sequence: CASSSGTGVGDEQFF. The CDR3 region has the DNA TGTGCCAGCAGCTCCGGGACAGGGGTAGGGGATGAGCAGTTCTTC.

The genes are TRBV11-2 and TRBJ2-7, with D possibly matching TRBD2 (7 bases). The CDR3 loop spans 15 amino acids. V gave up 2 bases and J gave up 3 bases, with 14 bases separating them. Germline V gene lookup returns CDR1 SGHAT and CDR2 FQNNGV. The CDR3 loop is CASSLWGGGNYEQYF. Written as DNA, the CDR3 is TGTGCCAGCAGCTTATGGGGAGGGGGGAACTACGAGCAGTACTTC. Supplemented by reference TRBV11-2 and TRBJ2-7, the full variable domain reads EAGVAQSPRYKIIEKRQSVAFWCNPISGHATLYWYQQILGQGPKLLIQFQNNGVVDDSQLPKDRFSAERLKGVDSTLKIQPAKLEDSAVYLCASSLWGGGNYEQYFGPGTRLTVT.